These 26 T cell receptor beta chains were sequenced from one sample in a study of blood T cell repertoires in COVID-19. Only in-frame clones appear in the TCRdb table, and some are missing; sequencing was by immunoSEQ multiplex PCR. Among about 350,000 clones listed, about 90% were seen once. The material sequenced was PBMCs or T cells enriched from blood (not recorded which). Receptor source: a woman in her 30s who had recovered from COVID-19.

The rearrangement uses TRBV5-1 and TRBJ2-3; unclear D gene. The CDR3 has 14 amino acids. The V gene lost 10 bases and the J gene lost 0 bases, with 15 bases spanning the gap. Germline CDR1 reads SGHRS; CDR2 reads YFSETQ. This CDR3 is CASADIASTDTQYF. Written as DNA, the CDR3 is TGCGCCTCAGCAGATATAGCTAGCACAGATACGCAGTATTTT.

The chain is built from TRBV6-2 or TRBV6-3 and TRBJ2-7, with D possibly TRBD1 on 6 matching bases. Trimming shortened V by 5 bases and J by 0 bases, and 11 bases separated the two germline ends. Germline V lookup: CDR1 MNHEY, CDR2 SVGEGT. This CDR3 has 14 residues. The CDR3 reads CASSPQGRSYEQYF. CDR3 bases: TGTGCCAGCAGTCCGCAGGGGCGCTCCTACGAGCAGTACTTC.

J is TRBJ2-1 and V is TRBV6-4; tentative D call: TRBD2 (6 bases). The V end lost 6 bases, the J end lost 5 bases, and 17 bases lay between the germline ends. Germline CDR1 reads MRHNA; CDR2 reads SNTAGT. The length of the CDR3 is 15 residues. This CDR3 reads CASSQREAGNNEQFF. The CDR3 DNA reads as TGTGCCAGCAGCCAAAGAGAAGCGGGTAACAATGAGCAGTTCTTC.

This sequence joins TRBV10-3 and TRBJ1-6, with 8 bases matching TRBD1. Germline V gives CDR1 ENHRY, CDR2 SYGVKD. After removal of 9 bases from V and 5 bases from J, the junction contained 6 bases not matched to a gene. The CDR3 spans 14 residues. As DNA, the CDR3 is TGTGCCATAGGGGGGGGACAGGATAATTCACCCCTCCACTTT. Protein sequence: CAIGGGQDNSPLHF.

This clone was found once. The chain combines TRBV5-4 with TRBJ1-3, with D perhaps TRBD1 (6 bases). Germline-derived CDR1 and CDR2 are SGHNT and YYREEE (reference sequence). There are 16 residues in the CDR3. Trimming stripped 0 bases from V and 2 bases from J, with 12 bases between. In nucleotides, the CDR3 is TGTGCCAGCAGCTTGGGGGGAGGGGGACCTGGAAACACCATATATTTT. It encodes CASSLGGGGPGNTIYF.

The rearrangement uses TRBV2 and TRBJ2-5, with D possibly being TRBD2 (5 bases). The V gene's germline CDR1 is SNHLY and CDR2 FYNNEI. The CDR3 is 13 amino acids. V lost 8 bases, J lost 5 bases, and 15 bases lay in between. This CDR3 is CASRAGRSETQYF. CDR3 sequence (DNA): TGTGCCAGCCGGGCGGGCCGCTCGGAGACCCAGTACTTC. Drawing the rest from reference TRBV2 and TRBJ2-5, the complete variable domain is EPEVTQTPSHQVTQMGQEVILRCVPISNHLYFYWYRQILGQKVEFLVSFYNNEISEKSEIFDDQFSVERPDGSNFTLKIRSTKLEDSAMYFCASRAGRSETQYFGPGTRLLVL.

The chain joins TRBV7-6 to TRBJ2-1; 14 bases match TRBD2. V dropped 3 bases and J dropped 5; count of bases not matched to a gene: 12. This CDR3 region has 19 residues. Germline V gene sequence: CDR1 SGHVS, CDR2 FNYEAQ. The CDR3 bases are TGTGCCAGCAGCTTTCGGACTAGCGGGGGGAGGGGCCCTAACAATGAGCAGTTCTTC. It codes for CASSFRTSGGRGPNNEQFF.

This chain connects TRBV3-1 (or the pseudogene TRBV3-2) to TRBJ1-3; D is unresolved. Trimming stripped 1 base from V and 4 bases from J, with 14 bases between. Germline CDR1 is LGHDT and CDR2 is YNNKEL (reference sequence). The CDR3 is made up of 16 amino acids. CDR3 loop: CASSQVNSRSGNTIYF. CDR3 bases: TGTGCCAGCAGCCAAGTAAACAGTCGGTCCGGAAACACCATATATTTT.

This chain joins TRBV28 and TRBJ1-6; tentative D call: TRBD1 (6 bases). CDR1 is MDHEN, CDR2 SYDVKM, per germline. The ends were cut back, 5 bases at V and 3 bases at J, with 14 bases in the middle. The CDR3 loop spans 16 amino acids. Here the CDR3 DNA reads TGTGCCAGCAGTCTACTGCAGGGGTTCTATAATTCACCCCTCCACTTT. It translates to CASSLLQGFYNSPLHF.

This clone was counted between two and nine times. Other DNA sequences in this sample translate to the same CDR3. The V and J genes are TRBV28 and TRBJ1-2; 7 positions match TRBD1. CDR1 MDHEN and CDR2 SYDVKM come from the germline V gene. CDR3 size: 13 residues. The J segment lost 2 bases and the V segment lost 5 bases, leaving 2 bases of the junction unmatched. The CDR3 DNA is TGTGCCAGCAGTCCGACAGGGAACTATGGCTACACCTTC. Encoded protein: CASSPTGNYGYTF.

The rearrangement joins TRBV11-1 to TRBJ2-1; D might be TRBD2 (5 bases). The V end was cut by 5 bases, the J end by 6 bases, with 17 bases between. The germline V gene has CDR1 SGHAT and CDR2 FQDESV (reference sequence). This CDR3 contains 15 residues. CDR3 loop: CASSLHSDYSNEQFF. The CDR3 bases are TGTGCCAGCAGCCTACACTCAGACTATTCCAATGAGCAGTTCTTC. Full variable domain (rest looked up from reference TRBV11-1 and TRBJ2-1): EAEVAQSPRYKITEKSQAVAFWCDPISGHATLYWYRQILGQGPELLVQFQDESVVDDSQLPKDRFSAERLKGVDSTLKIQPAELGDSAMYLCASSLHSDYSNEQFFGPGTRLTVL.

The chain employs TRBV20-1 and TRBJ2-5, with D tentatively TRBD2 (6 bases). CDR3 length: 12 amino acids. CDR1 and CDR2 (germline): DFQATT, SNEGSKA (reference sequence). Trimming left V 3 bases short and J 7 bases short, with 12 bases between. CDR3 nucleotide sequence: TGCAGTGCTAGTAGCGGCCTCTCGACCCAGTACTTC. Its protein is CSASSGLSTQYF.

In regard to this clone: Within the sample, other DNA sequences also encode this same CDR3. The V call is TRBV5-1, the J call TRBJ1-1; D is unresolved. The CDR3 covers 14 residues. V lost 1 base to trimming and J lost 1 base, with 8 bases between them. Per germline, CDR1 SGHRS and CDR2 YFSETQ. DNA of the CDR3: TGCGCCAGCAGCTTGTCAGGATCGAACACTGAAGCTTTCTTT. It encodes CASSLSGSNTEAFF. The full variable domain, in which reference TRBV5-1 and TRBJ1-1 provide the parts outside the CDR3, is KAGVTQTPRYLIKTRGQQVTLSCSPISGHRSVSWYQQTPGQGLQFLFEYFSETQRNKGNFPGRFSGRQFSNSRSEMNVSTLELGDSALYLCASSLSGSNTEAFFGQGTRLTVV.

The chain recombines TRBV24-1 with TRBJ2-3; tentatively, D is TRBD2 (6 bases). The ends were cut back, 4 bases at V and 4 bases at J, with 14 bases in the middle. The germline V gene encodes CDR1 KGHDR and CDR2 SFDVKD. The CDR3 sequence is 15 residues long. The CDR3 loop reads CATSDLGLAADTQYF. CDR3 nucleotides: TGTGCCACCAGTGACCTGGGACTTGCCGCAGATACGCAGTATTTT.

This chain connects TRBV30 to TRBJ2-5; D possibly corresponds to TRBD2 (5 bases). This CDR3 has 13 residues. V lost 3 bases and J 5 bases, leaving 13 bases between the germline ends. Germline loops: CDR1 GTSNPN, CDR2 SVGIG (reference sequence). The CDR3 reads CAWSGGSYETQYF. In DNA, the CDR3 is TGTGCCTGGAGCGGAGGAAGTTACGAGACCCAGTACTTC.

The chain couples TRBV9 to TRBJ1-1; 9 bases align to TRBD1. CDR1 and CDR2 from the germline V gene are SGDLS and YYNGEE. J lost 1 base, V lost 4 bases, and 2 bases had no gene match. The CDR3 contains 14 residues. The CDR3 DNA sequence: TGTGCCAGCAGCATGGGACAGGGGAACACTGAAGCTTTCTTT. It encodes CASSMGQGNTEAFF.

V is TRBV6-2 or TRBV6-3 and J is TRBJ2-1, with D perhaps matching TRBD1 (7 bases). The CDR3 loop spans 16 amino acids. Germline V lookup: CDR1 MNHEY, CDR2 SVGEGT. Deletions cut 5 bases from V and 6 bases from J, with 20 bases between. The DNA of the CDR3 is TGTGCCAGCAGTATGACCAGGGGGGCCCGCGGCAATGAGCAGTTCTTC. Translation: CASSMTRGARGNEQFF.

This chain uses TRBV6-1 with TRBJ1-6; D gene uncertain. V shed 7 bases and J shed 11 bases, with 3 bases lying between them. This CDR3 comprises 9 residues. Germline values: CDR1 MNHNS, CDR2 SASEGT. The CDR3 loop is CASTTPLHF. Here the CDR3 DNA reads TGTGCCAGCACTACACCCCTCCACTTT.

V and J are TRBV19 and TRBJ1-2; D is undetermined. Germline CDR1 is LNHDA and CDR2 is SQIVND (reference sequence). This CDR3 region has 14 residues. Deletions cut 3 bases from V and 8 bases from J, with 16 bases between. CDR3 residues: CASSMGGSPVGYTF. As DNA, the CDR3 is TGTGCCAGTAGTATGGGAGGGTCTCCGGTCGGCTACACCTTC.

This chain links TRBV21-1 with TRBJ2-2; the table's D gene call, TRBD2, was not cross checked with the DNA. TRBV21-1 is recorded as a pseudogene. The CDR3 has 16 amino acids. CDR3 in DNA: TGTGCCAGCAGCAAACTGAGCGGGGCGGGCTCCGGGGAGCTGTTTTTT. Translated, it gives CASSKLSGAGSGELFF.

This chain connects TRBV11-2 to TRBJ2-6; D unclear. V lost 3 bases and J lost 0, with 15 bases in between. CDR1 and CDR2 (germline): SGHAT, FQNNGV. The CDR3 is made up of 18 amino acids. CDR3 bases: TGTGCCAGCAGCTTGCGTTTAGTCTCGGGCTCTGGGGCCAACGTCCTGACTTTC. Translated, it gives CASSLRLVSGSGANVLTF.

The chain is built from TRBV4-2 and TRBJ2-3; 7 nucleotides line up with TRBD2. This CDR3 region has 18 residues. Germline CDR1 is LGHNA and CDR2 is YNFKEQ. V shed 3 bases and J 1 base; nucleotides not matched to a gene: 13. Written as DNA, the CDR3 is TGTGCCAGCAGCCAGGACCTCTGGCGGGGGATCCGCACAGATACGCAGTATTTT. Its translation is CASSQDLWRGIRTDTQYF.

The genes are TRBV27 and TRBJ1-1; 8 bases fit TRBD1. V trimming: 8 bases; J trimming: 3 bases; junction bases outside the gene matches: 8. The CDR3 consists of 14 residues. The germline V gene encodes CDR1 MNHEY and CDR2 SMNVEV (reference sequence). The CDR3 nucleotides read TGTGCCAGCGTTAGAACAGGGGGGCACACTGAAGCTTTCTTT. Amino acid sequence: CASVRTGGHTEAFF.

V usage is TRBV4-1 and J usage is TRBJ2-1, with D perhaps matching TRBD2 (6 bases). Germline lookup yields CDR1 MGHRA and CDR2 YSYEKL. With 4 bases removed from V and 2 bases from J, the gap between germline ends came to 15 bases. CDR3 size: 16 residues. The CDR3 sequence is CASSRPSGVAYNEQFF. In DNA, the CDR3 is TGCGCCAGCAGCCGCCCGTCGGGGGTGGCCTACAATGAGCAGTTCTTC.

The chain has TRBV28 and TRBJ1-4, with D possibly TRBD1 on 5 matching bases. Trimming removed 6 bases from V and 3 bases from J, with 11 bases in between. The CDR3 spans 14 residues. Germline lookup yields CDR1 MDHEN and CDR2 SYDVKM. CDR3 DNA: TGTGCCAGCAGGCCGGACACAGCTAATGAAAAACTGTTTTTT. Protein sequence: CASRPDTANEKLFF. Using reference TRBV28 and TRBJ1-4 for the parts outside the CDR3, the full variable domain is DVKVTQSSRYLVKRTGEKVFLECVQDMDHENMFWYRQDPGLGLRLIYFSYDVKMKEKGDIPEGYSVSREKKERFSLILESASTNQTSMYLCASRPDTANEKLFFGSGTQLSVL.

This chain links TRBV19 with TRBJ2-7, with unresolved D. Germline values: CDR1 LNHDA, CDR2 SQIVND (reference sequence). The CDR3 contains 14 residues. Trimming took 5 bases from V and 3 from J, leaving 14 bases between them. DNA for the CDR3: TGTGCCAGTAGTTCACAGCATATCGACTACGAGCAGTACTTC. It codes for CASSSQHIDYEQYF.